This T cell receptor (beta chain) is drawn from a study of OX40 agonist ivuxolimab in advanced cancers. The overall study: Recorded diagnoses for dose-escalation patients were hepatocellular carcinoma, melanoma, renal cell or head and neck cancer.

The method was immunoSEQ multiplex PCR; TCRdb's version includes in-frame clones alone and lacks a portion of them. The sample records about 80,000 clones, 80% to 90% being singletons. This CDR3 contains 16 residues. The sequences come from CD4+ or CD8+ T cells sorted from blood, collected in a trial of the OX40 agonist ivuxolimab. The gene calls are TRBV21-1 and TRBJ2-1; the D call TRBD1 from the table was never checked on the DNA. TRBV21-1 is designated a pseudogene. The origin of this receptor is an adult with an advanced solid tumor such as melanoma, head and neck, liver or kidney cancer. DNA for the CDR3: TGTGCCAGCAGCCTTAGAGGTCGGGACAGGGCCAATGAGCAGTTCTTC. It is translated as CASSLRGRDRANEQFF.